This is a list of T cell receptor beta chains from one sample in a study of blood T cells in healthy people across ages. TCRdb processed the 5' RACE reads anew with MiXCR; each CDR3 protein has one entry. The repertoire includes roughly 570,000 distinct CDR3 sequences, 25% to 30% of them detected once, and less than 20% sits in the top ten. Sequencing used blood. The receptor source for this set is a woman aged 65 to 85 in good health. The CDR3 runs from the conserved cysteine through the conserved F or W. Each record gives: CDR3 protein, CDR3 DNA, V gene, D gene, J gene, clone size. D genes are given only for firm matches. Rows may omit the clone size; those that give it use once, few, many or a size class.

CSAVPTGGGAPDTQYF TGCAGTGCCGTGCCGACTGGCGGGGGGGCCCCAGATACGCAGTATTTT TRBV20-1 TRBD2 TRBJ2-3 .
CASSSTSGQGREKLFF TGTGCCAGCAGCTCCACCTCAGGACAGGGACGAGAAAAACTGTTTTTT TRBV5-6 TRBD1 TRBJ1-4 few
CASSSLDGSNTDTQYF TGTGCCAGCAGCTCCCTGGACGGCTCCAACACAGATACGCAGTATTTT TRBV7-2 . TRBJ2-3 .
CAISESIGPNTEAFF TGTGCCATCAGTGAGTCCATAGGGCCGAACACTGAAGCTTTCTTT TRBV10-3 . TRBJ1-1 .
CASKTPRAGEETQYF TGTGCCAGCAAAACGCCTCGAGCGGGAGAAGAGACCCAGTACTTC TRBV27 TRBD2 TRBJ2-5 few
CASSWGDRGGTEAFF TGCGCCAGCAGCTGGGGGGACAGGGGAGGTACTGAAGCTTTCTTT TRBV5-1 TRBD1 TRBJ1-1 once
CAISERGLGETQYF TGTGCCATCAGTGAAAGGGGACTAGGAGAGACCCAGTACTTC TRBV10-3 TRBD2 TRBJ2-5 .
CASGAEGAKANEKLFF TGTGCCAGCGGGGCAGAGGGGGCGAAAGCTAATGAAAAACTGTTTTTT TRBV2 TRBD1 TRBJ1-4 many
CSARVTGGDGAKNIQYF TGCAGTGCTAGAGTTACAGGGGGCGACGGAGCCAAAAACATTCAGTACTTC TRBV20-1 TRBD1 TRBJ2-4 few
CASSSPHGGRAEQYF TGTGCCAGCAGTTCCCCTCACGGGGGGCGCGCCGAGCAGTACTTC TRBV12-3/TRBV12-4 . TRBJ2-7 few
CASSLEGTPNSPLHF TGCGCCAGCAGCTTGGAGGGGACACCCAATTCACCCCTCCACTTT TRBV5-1 . TRBJ1-6 .
CASSRGRASGRTDTQYF TGTGCCAGCAGCCGAGGGCGGGCTAGCGGCCGCACAGATACGCAGTATTTT TRBV14 TRBD2 TRBJ2-3 few
CATVGQGNTEAFF TGTGCCACCGTCGGACAGGGGAACACTGAAGCTTTCTTT TRBV24-1 TRBD1 TRBJ1-1 few
CASRPTGTGEETHYF TGTGCCAGCAGGCCAACCGGGACAGGGGAAGAGACCCACTACTTC TRBV6-2/TRBV6-3 TRBD1 TRBJ2-1 .
CASSSAPGTGSHSNIQYF TGCGCCAGCAGCTCGGCCCCAGGGACAGGTAGCCACAGCAACATTCAGTACTTC TRBV5-1 TRBD1 TRBJ2-4 .
CASSWDGEQFF TGTGCCAGCAGCTGGGACGGCGAGCAGTTCTTC TRBV7-9 . TRBJ2-1 .